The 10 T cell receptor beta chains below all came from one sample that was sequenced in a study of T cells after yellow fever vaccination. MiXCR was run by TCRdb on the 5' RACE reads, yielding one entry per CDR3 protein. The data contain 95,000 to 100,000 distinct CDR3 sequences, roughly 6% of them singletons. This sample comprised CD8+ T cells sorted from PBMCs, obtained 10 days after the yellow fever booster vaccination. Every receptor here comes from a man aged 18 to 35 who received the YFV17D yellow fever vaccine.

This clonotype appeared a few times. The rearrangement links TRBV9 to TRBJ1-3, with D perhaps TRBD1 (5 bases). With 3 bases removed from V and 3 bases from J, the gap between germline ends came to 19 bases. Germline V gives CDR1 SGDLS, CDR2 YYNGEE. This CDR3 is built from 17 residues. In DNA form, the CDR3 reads TGTGCCAGCAGCGCGGATGGGGCGACAGTCTTTGGAAACACCATATATTTT. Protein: CASSADGATVFGNTIYF.

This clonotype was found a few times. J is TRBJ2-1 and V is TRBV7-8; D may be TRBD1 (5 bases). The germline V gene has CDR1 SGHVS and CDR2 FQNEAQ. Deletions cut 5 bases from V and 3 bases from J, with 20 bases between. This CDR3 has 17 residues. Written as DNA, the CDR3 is TGTGCCAGCAGCCCCGATGGGGCAGGGCGAAACTACAATGAGCAGTTCTTC. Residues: CASSPDGAGRNYNEQFF.

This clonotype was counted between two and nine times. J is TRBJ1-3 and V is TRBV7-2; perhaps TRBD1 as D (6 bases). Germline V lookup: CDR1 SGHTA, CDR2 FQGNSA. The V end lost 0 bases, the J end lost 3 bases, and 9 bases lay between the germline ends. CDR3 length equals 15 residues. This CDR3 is CASSLAGARGNTIYF. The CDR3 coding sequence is TGTGCCAGCAGCTTAGCGGGGGCGCGTGGAAACACCATATATTTT.

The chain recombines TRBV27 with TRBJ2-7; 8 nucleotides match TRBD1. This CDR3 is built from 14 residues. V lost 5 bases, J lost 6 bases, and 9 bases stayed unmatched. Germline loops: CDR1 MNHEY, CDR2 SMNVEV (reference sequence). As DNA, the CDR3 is TGTGCCAGCAGTATCGGGGGACAGGCGGGCGAGCAGTACTTC. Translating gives CASSIGGQAGEQYF.

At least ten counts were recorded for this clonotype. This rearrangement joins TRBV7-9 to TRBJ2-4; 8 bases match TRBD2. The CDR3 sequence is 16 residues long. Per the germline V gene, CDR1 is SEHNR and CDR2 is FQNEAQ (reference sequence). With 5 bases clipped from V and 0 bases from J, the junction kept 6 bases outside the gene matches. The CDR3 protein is CASSHGTSLAKNIQYF. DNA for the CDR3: TGTGCCAGCAGCCACGGGACTAGTTTAGCCAAAAACATTCAGTACTTC.

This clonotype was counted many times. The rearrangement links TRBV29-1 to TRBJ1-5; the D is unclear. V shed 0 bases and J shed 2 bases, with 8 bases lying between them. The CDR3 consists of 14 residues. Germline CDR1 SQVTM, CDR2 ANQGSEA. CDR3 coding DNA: TGCAGCGTTGAAGAAAGCGGGGGCAATCAGCCCCAGCATTTT. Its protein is CSVEESGGNQPQHF. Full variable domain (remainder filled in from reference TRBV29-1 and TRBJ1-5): SAVISQKPSRDICQRGTSLTIQCQVDSQVTMMFWYRQQPGQSLTLIATANQGSEATYESGFVIDKFPISRPNLTFSTLTVSNMSPEDSSIYLCSVEESGGNQPQHFGDGTRLSIL.

This chain's CDR3 is CASSQDRYSNQPQHF. For the CDR3, the DNA is TGCGCCAGCAGCCAAGACCGTTATAGCAATCAGCCCCAGCATTTT. This rearrangement joins TRBV4-3 to TRBJ1-5; no reliable D call. Germline V gives CDR1 LGHNA, CDR2 YSLEER. The CDR3 length is 15 residues. Trimming pared 0 bases from V and 0 bases from J, leaving 6 bases between.

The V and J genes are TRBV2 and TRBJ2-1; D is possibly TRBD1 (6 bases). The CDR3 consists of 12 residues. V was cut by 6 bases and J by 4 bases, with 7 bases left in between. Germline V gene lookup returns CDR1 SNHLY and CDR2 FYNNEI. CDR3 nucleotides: TGTGCCAGCAGCGGACAGTACAATGAGCAGTTCTTC. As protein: CASSGQYNEQFF.

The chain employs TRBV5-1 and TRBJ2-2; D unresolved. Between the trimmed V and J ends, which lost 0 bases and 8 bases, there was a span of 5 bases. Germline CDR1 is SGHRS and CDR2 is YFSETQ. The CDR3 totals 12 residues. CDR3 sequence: CASSLEWGELFF. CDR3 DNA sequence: TGCGCCAGCAGCTTGGAATGGGGGGAGCTGTTTTTT.

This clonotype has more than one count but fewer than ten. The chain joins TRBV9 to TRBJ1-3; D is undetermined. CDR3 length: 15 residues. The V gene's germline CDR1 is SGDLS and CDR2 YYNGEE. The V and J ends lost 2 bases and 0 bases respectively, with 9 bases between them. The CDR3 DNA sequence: TGTGCCAGCAGCGTGGAACAAGTCTCTGGAAACACCATATATTTT. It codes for CASSVEQVSGNTIYF.